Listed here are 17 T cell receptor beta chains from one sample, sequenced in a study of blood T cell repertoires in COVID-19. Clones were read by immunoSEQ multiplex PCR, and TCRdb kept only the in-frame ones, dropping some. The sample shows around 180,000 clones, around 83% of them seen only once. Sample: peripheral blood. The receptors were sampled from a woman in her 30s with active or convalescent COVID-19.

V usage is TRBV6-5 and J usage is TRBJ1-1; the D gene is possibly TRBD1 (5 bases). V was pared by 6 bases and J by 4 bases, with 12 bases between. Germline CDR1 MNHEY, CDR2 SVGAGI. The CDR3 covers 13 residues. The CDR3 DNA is TGTGCCAGCAGGGATCGACAGCCCACTGAAGCTTTCTTT. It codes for CASRDRQPTEAFF.

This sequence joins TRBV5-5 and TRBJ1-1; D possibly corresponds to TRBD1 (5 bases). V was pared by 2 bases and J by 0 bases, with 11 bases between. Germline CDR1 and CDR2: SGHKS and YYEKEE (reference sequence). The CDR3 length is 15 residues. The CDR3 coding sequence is TGTGCCAGCAGCTTACCTGACAGATTGAACACTGAAGCTTTCTTT. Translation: CASSLPDRLNTEAFF.

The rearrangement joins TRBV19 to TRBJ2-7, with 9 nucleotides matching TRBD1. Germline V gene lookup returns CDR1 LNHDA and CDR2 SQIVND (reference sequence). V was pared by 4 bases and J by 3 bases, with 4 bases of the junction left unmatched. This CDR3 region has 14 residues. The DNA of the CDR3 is TGTGCCAGTAGTACACAGGGGGCGAGCTACGAGCAGTACTTC. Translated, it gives CASSTQGASYEQYF.

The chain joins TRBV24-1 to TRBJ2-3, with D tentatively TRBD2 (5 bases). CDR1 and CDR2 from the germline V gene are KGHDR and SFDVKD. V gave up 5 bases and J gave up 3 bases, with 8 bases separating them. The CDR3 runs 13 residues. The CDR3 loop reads CATSVGETDTQYF. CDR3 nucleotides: TGTGCCACCAGTGTCGGGGAGACAGATACGCAGTATTTT.

The CDR3 nucleotides are TGTGCTAGTGGTTTGAATGCGGGTAGCGTTGAGCAGTTCTTC. This sequence encodes CASGLNAGSVEQFF. This chain uses TRBV12-5 with TRBJ2-1, with D maybe TRBD2 (5 bases). V lost 2 bases and J lost 9, with 14 bases in between. CDR1 and CDR2 from the germline V gene are LGHNT and FRNRAP. The CDR3 consists of 14 residues. The full variable domain, completed using reference TRBV12-5 and TRBJ2-1, is DARVTQTPRHKVTEMGQEVTMRCQPILGHNTVFWYRQTMMQGLELLAYFRNRAPLDDSGMPKDRFSAEMPDATLATLKIQPSEPRDSAVYFCASGLNAGSVEQFFGPGTRLTVL.

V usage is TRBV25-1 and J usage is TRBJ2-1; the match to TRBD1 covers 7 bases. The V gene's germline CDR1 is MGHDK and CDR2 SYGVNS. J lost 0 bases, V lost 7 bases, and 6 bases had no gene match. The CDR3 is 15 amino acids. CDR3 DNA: TGTGCCAGCATGGGGACAGTAAGCTCCTACAATGAGCAGTTCTTC. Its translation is CASMGTVSSYNEQFF.

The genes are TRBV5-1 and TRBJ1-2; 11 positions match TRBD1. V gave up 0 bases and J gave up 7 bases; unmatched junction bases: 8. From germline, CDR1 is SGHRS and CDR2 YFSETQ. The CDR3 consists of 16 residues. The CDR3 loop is CASSLVVDRGRSGYTF. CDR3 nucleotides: TGCGCCAGCAGCTTGGTGGTGGACAGGGGGCGAAGTGGCTACACCTTC. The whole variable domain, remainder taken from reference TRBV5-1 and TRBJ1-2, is KAGVTQTPRYLIKTRGQQVTLSCSPISGHRSVSWYQQTPGQGLQFLFEYFSETQRNKGNFPGRFSGRQFSNSRSEMNVSTLELGDSALYLCASSLVVDRGRSGYTFGSGTRLTVV.

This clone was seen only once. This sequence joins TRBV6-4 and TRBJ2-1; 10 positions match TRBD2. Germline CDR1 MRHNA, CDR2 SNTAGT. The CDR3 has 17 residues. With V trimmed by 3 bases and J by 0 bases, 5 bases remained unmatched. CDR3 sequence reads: CASSEELAGSSYNEQFF. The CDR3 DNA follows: TGTGCCAGCAGTGAAGAACTAGCGGGGAGCTCCTACAATGAGCAGTTCTTC.

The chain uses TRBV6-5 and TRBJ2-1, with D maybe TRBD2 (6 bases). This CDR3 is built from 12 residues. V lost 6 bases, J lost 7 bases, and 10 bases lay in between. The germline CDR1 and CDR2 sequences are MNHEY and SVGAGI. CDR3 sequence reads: CASRLGRNEQFF. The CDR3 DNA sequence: TGTGCCAGCAGACTAGGGAGGAATGAGCAGTTCTTC.

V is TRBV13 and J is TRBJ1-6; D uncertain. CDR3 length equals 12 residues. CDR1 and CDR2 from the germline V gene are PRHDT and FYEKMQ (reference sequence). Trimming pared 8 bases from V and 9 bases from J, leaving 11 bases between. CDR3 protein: CASSKGGSPLHF. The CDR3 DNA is TGTGCCAGCTCGAAGGGAGGTTCACCCCTCCACTTT. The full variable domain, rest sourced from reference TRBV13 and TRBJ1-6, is AAGVIQSPRHLIKEKRETATLKCYPIPRHDTVYWYQQGPGQDPQFLISFYEKMQSDKGSIPDRFSAQQFSDYHSELNMSSLELGDSALYFCASSKGGSPLHFGNGTRLTVT.

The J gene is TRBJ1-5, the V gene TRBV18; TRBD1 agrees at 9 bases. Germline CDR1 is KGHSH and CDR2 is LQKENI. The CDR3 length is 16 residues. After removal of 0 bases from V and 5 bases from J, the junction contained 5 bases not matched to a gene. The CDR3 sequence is CASSPPGGQGYQPQHF. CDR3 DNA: TGTGCCAGCTCACCACCGGGGGGACAGGGTTATCAGCCCCAGCATTTT.

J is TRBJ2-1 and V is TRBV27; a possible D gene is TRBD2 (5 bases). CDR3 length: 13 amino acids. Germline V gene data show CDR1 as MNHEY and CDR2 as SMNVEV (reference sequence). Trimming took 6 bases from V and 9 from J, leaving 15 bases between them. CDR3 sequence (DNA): TGTGCCAGCAGGGCGGGCCTTAAAGCTGAGCAGTTCTTC. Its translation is CASRAGLKAEQFF.

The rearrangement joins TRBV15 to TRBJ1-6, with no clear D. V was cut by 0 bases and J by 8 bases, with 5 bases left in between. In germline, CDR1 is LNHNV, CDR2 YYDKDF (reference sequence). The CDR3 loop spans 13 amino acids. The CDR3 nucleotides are TGTGCCACCAGCAGAGATTCGGATTCACCCCTCCACTTT. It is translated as CATSRDSDSPLHF.

This chain's CDR3 is CAWDRGSNQPQHF. In DNA, the CDR3 is TGTGCCTGGGACAGGGGCTCCAATCAGCCCCAGCATTTT. This sequence joins TRBV30 and TRBJ1-5; 8 nucleotides line up with TRBD1. Losses at the gene ends were 5 bases for V and 3 bases for J; bases not matched to a gene: 3. This CDR3 has 13 residues. Germline values: CDR1 GTSNPN, CDR2 SVGIG (reference sequence).

The CDR3 protein is CSVEAVGGEQFF. The CDR3 region has the DNA TGCAGCGTTGAAGCTGTAGGGGGCGAGCAGTTCTTC. The chain combines TRBV29-1 with TRBJ2-1; 7 positions match TRBD1. Germline V gives CDR1 SQVTM, CDR2 ANQGSEA. This CDR3 is 12 amino acids long. J lost 10 bases, V lost 1 base, and 4 bases had no gene match.

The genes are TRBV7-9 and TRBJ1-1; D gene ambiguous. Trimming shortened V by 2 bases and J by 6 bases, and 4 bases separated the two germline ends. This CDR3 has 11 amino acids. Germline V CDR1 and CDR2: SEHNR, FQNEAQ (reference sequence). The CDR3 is CASSLIAEAFF. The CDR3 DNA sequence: TGTGCCAGCAGCTTAATAGCTGAAGCTTTCTTT.

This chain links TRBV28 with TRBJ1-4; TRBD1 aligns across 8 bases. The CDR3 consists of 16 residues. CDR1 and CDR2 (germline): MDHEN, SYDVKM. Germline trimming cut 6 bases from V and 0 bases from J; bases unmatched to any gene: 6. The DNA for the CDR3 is TGTGCCAGCAGCCTGGACAGGGCTACAACTAATGAAAAACTGTTTTTT. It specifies CASSLDRATTNEKLFF.